This TCR beta chain was captured in a study of blood T cell repertoires in COVID-19. The repertoire was sequenced with immunoSEQ multiplex PCR; TCRdb's copy has only in-frame clones and lacks some. This table holds about 220,000 clones, around four fifths found once. CDR1 is MGHDK, CDR2 SYGVNS, per germline. This CDR3 spans 12 amino acids. The ends were cut back, 2 bases at V and 9 bases at J, with 10 bases in the middle. The rearrangement links TRBV25-1 to TRBJ1-2, with a tentative D call TRBD1 (6 bases). Input material: peripheral blood. This TCR derives from a woman in her seventies with acute or convalescent COVID-19. The CDR3 sequence: CASSELTGSYTF. CDR3 in DNA: TGTGCCAGCAGTGAACTTACAGGGAGCTACACCTTC.